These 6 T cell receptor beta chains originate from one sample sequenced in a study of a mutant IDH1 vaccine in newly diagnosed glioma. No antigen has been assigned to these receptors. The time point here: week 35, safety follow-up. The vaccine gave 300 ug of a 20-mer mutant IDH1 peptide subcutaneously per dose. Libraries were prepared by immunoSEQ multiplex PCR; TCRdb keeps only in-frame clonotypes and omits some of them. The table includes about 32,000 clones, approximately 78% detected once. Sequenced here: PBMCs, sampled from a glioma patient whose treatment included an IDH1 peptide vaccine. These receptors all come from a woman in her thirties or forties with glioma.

CDR3 DNA: TGTGCCAGCGCGGGTGGGGCAGCTGGAAACACCATATATTTT. The encoded protein is CASAGGAAGNTIYF. The J gene is TRBJ1-3, the V gene TRBV9; TRBD1 might be the D (5 bases). Trimming pared 7 bases from V and 2 bases from J, leaving 13 bases between. Germline CDR1 SGDLS, CDR2 YYNGEE. The CDR3 consists of 14 residues.

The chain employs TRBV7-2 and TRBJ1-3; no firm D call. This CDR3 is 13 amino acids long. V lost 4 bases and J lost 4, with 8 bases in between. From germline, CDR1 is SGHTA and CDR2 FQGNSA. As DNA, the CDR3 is TGTGCCAGCAGCTCCAGAACCGGAAACACCATATATTTT. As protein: CASSSRTGNTIYF.

CDR3 nucleotide sequence: TGTGCCAGCAGCGTAGCAAGCGGGGGGGGTACCGGGGAGCTGTTTTTT. Amino acids: CASSVASGGGTGELFF. The V gene is TRBV9, the J gene TRBJ2-2, with 10 bases fitting TRBD2. The V gene end was trimmed by 0 bases and the J gene end by 5 bases; junction bases not matched to a gene: 4. Germline CDR1 reads SGDLS; CDR2 reads YYNGEE. The CDR3 extends over 16 amino acids.

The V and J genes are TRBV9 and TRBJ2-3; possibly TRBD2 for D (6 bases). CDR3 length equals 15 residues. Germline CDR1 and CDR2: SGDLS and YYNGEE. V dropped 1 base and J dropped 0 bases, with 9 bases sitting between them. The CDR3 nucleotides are TGTGCCAGCAGCGTACTAGGGAGGAGCACAGATACGCAGTATTTT. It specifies CASSVLGRSTDTQYF.

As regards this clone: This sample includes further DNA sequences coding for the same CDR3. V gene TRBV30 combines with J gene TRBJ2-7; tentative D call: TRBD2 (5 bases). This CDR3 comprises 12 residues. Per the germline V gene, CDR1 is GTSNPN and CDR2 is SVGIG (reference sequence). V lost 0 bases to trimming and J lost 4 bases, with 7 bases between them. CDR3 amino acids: CAWSVGGYEQYF. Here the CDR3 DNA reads TGTGCCTGGAGTGTAGGAGGATACGAGCAGTACTTC.

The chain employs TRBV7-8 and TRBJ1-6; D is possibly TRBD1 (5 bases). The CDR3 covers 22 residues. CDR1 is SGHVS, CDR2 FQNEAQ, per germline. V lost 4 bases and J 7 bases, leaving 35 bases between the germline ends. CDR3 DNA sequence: TGTGCCAGCAGCTCAAACCGGGGCGGCTCGTGGCGGCAGCCTAGGACCAATTCACCCCTCCACTTT. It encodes CASSSNRGGSWRQPRTNSPLHF.